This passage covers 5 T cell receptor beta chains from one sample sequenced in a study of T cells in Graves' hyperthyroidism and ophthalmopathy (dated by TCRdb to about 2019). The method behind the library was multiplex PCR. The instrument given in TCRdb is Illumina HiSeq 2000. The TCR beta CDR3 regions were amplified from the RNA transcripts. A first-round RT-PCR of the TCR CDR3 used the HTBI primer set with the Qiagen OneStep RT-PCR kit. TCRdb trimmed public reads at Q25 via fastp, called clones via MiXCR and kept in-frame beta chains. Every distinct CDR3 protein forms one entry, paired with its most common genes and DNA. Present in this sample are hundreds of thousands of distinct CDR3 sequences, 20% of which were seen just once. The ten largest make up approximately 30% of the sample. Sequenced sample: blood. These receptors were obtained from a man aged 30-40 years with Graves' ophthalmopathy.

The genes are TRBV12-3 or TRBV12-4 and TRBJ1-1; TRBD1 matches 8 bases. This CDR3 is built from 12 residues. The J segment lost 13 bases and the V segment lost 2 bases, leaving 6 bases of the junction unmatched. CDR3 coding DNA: TGTGCCAGCAGTTTAAGGGGACAGGATCGTTTCTTT. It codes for CASSLRGQDRFF.

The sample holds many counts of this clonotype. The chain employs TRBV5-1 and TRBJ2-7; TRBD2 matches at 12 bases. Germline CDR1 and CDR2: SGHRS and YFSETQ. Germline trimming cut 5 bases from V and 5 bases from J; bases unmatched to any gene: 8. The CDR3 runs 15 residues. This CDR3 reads CASSPLAGGRNEQYF. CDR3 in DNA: TGCGCCAGCAGTCCGCTAGCGGGAGGGAGGAACGAGCAGTACTTC.

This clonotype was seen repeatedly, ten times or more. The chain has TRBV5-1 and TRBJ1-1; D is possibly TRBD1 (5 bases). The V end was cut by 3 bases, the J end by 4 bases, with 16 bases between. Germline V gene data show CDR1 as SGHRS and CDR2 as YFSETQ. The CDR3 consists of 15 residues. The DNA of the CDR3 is TGCGCCAGCAGCTACTCTCTCCGGGACGCCACTGAAGCTTTCTTT. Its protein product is CASSYSLRDATEAFF. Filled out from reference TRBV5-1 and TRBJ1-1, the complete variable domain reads KAGVTQTPRYLIKTRGQQVTLSCSPISGHRSVSWYQQTPGQGLQFLFEYFSETQRNKGNFPGRFSGRQFSNSRSEMNVSTLELGDSALYLCASSYSLRDATEAFFGQGTRLTVV.

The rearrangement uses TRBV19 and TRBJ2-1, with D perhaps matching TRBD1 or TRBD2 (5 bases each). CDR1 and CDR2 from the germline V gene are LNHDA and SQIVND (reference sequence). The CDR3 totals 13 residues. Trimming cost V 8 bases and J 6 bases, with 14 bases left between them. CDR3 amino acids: CASGTALSNEQFF. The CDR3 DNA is TGTGCCAGTGGGACCGCCTTGAGCAATGAGCAGTTCTTC.

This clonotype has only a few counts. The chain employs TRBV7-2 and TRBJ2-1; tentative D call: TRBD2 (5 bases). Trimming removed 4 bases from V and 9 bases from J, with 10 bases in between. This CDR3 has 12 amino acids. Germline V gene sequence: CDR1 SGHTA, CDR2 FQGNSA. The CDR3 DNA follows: TGTGCCAGCAGCTATAGAGGGAGTGAGCAGTTCTTC. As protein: CASSYRGSEQFF.